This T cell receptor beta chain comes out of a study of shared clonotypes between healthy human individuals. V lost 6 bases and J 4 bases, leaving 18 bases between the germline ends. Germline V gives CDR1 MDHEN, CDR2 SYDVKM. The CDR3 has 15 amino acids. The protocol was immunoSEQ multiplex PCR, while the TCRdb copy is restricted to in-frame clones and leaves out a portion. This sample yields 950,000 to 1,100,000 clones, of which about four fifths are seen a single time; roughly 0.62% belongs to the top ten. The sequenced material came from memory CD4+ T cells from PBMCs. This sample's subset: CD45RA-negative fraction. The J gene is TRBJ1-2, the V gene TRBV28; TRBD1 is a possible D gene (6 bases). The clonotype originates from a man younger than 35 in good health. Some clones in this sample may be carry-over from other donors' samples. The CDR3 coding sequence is TGTGCCAGCAGCCCGCACTCGGAGGGGGTCTATGGCTACACCTTC. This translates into CASSPHSEGVYGYTF.